Listed below are T cell receptor beta chains from one sample, sequenced in a study of high-grade serous ovarian cancer treatment subgroups. Profiling relied on immunoSEQ multiplex PCR, and the TCRdb table lists in-frame clones only, not all of them. Of some 6,000 clones in the sample, more than 75% are singletons; the top ten hold under 7%. The sequencing sample was made of tumor tissue. Every receptor here comes from a human donor with high-grade serous ovarian cancer. Both conserved end residues are part of each CDR3. The order of the fields is D gene, J gene, clone size, V gene, CDR3 protein, CDR3 DNA. The D gene is left open where the match is weak. Rows give clone size only sometimes, using once, few, many, or a class for an expanded clone.

D: -
J: TRBJ2-3
size: once
V: TRBV6-5
CDR3: CASSYSPSASTDTQYF
DNA: TGTGCCAGCAGTTACTCCCCAAGCGCTAGCACAGATACGCAGTATTTT

D: TRBD1
J: TRBJ1-6
size: -
V: TRBV28
CDR3: CASSPGQGGNSPLHF
DNA: TGTGCCAGCAGTCCAGGACAGGGGGGTAATTCACCCCTCCACTTT

D: -
J: TRBJ2-7
size: once
V: TRBV5-1
CDR3: CASSLYLSSYEQYF
DNA: TGCGCCAGCAGCCTGTACCTGAGCTCCTACGAGCAGTACTTC

D: TRBD2
J: TRBJ2-1
size: -
V: TRBV13
CDR3: CASSLSTSGGTLSYNEQFF
DNA: TGTGCCAGCAGCTTATCGACTAGCGGGGGTACCCTCTCCTACAATGAGCAGTTCTTC

D: TRBD1
J: TRBJ2-3
size: -
V: TRBV19
CDR3: CASSTWTGKTDTQYF
DNA: TGTGCCAGTAGTACCTGGACAGGGAAGACAGATACGCAGTATTTT

D: TRBD1
J: TRBJ2-1
size: -
V: TRBV5-1
CDR3: CASSSGTGGNRNEQFF
DNA: TGCGCCAGCAGCTCCGGGACAGGGGGCAATAGGAATGAGCAGTTCTTC

D: TRBD1
J: TRBJ1-4
size: once
V: TRBV28
CDR3: CASSFPFLDRLGSQMKKLFF
DNA: TGTGCCAGCAGTTTCCCATTTTTGGACAGGCTTGGGTCTCAAATGAAAAAACTGTTTTTT

D: -
J: TRBJ1-2
size: -
V: TRBV5-1
CDR3: CASSLVDVYYGYTF
DNA: TGCGCCAGCAGCTTGGTAGACGTTTACTATGGCTACACCTTC

D: -
J: TRBJ2-3
size: -
V: TRBV2
CDR3: CASSEVSRGNTDTQYF
DNA: TGTGCCAGCAGTGAAGTTTCCCGGGGGAACACAGATACGCAGTATTTT

D: TRBD1
J: TRBJ2-3
size: -
V: TRBV5-4
CDR3: CATQFRGKGTDTQYF
DNA: TGTGCCACCCAGTTCAGGGGGAAAGGCACAGATACGCAGTATTTT

D: -
J: TRBJ1-5
size: -
V: TRBV5-6
CDR3: CASSTGPDQPQHF
DNA: TGTGCCAGCAGCACAGGACCGGATCAGCCCCAGCATTTT

D: -
J: TRBJ2-7
size: once
V: TRBV5-4
CDR3: CASSSVEDSAYEQYF
DNA: TGTGCCAGCAGCTCGGTAGAGGACAGCGCCTACGAGCAGTACTTC

D: TRBD2
J: TRBJ2-2
size: once
V: TRBV7-9
CDR3: CASSLQTTGGHTGELFF
DNA: TGTGCCAGCAGCCTACAAACGACGGGGGGGCACACCGGGGAGCTGTTTTTT

D: -
J: TRBJ1-4
size: -
V: TRBV11-2
CDR3: CASSLLPTGVNEKLFF
DNA: TGTGCCAGCAGCTTATTACCGACAGGAGTGAACGAAAAACTGTTTTTT

D: TRBD2
J: TRBJ2-7
size: -
V: TRBV27
CDR3: CASRFQTSFEQYF
DNA: TGTGCCAGCAGATTCCAGACTAGCTTCGAGCAGTACTTC

D: -
J: TRBJ2-1
size: once
V: TRBV7-2
CDR3: CASSLGAGEYNEQFF
DNA: TGTGCCAGCAGCTTAGGGGCAGGGGAGTACAATGAGCAGTTCTTC

D: -
J: TRBJ1-1
size: -
V: TRBV4-2
CDR3: CASSQVSGLDTEAFF
DNA: TGTGCCAGCAGCCAAGTTTCAGGGTTGGACACTGAAGCTTTCTTT

D: -
J: TRBJ2-1
size: -
V: TRBV5-6
CDR3: CASSLVWGSSYNEQFF
DNA: TGTGCCAGCAGCTTGGTTTGGGGGAGCTCCTACAATGAGCAGTTCTTC

D: TRBD1
J: TRBJ2-7
size: -
V: TRBV7-9
CDR3: CASSYPGQGPPYEQYF
DNA: TGTGCCAGCAGCTACCCAGGACAGGGACCTCCCTACGAGCAGTACTTC

D: TRBD1
J: TRBJ1-6
size: -
V: TRBV10-3
CDR3: CAIRDREDSPLHF
DNA: TGTGCCATCAGGGACAGGGAAGATTCACCCCTCCACTTT

D: -
J: TRBJ1-1
size: -
V: TRBV2
CDR3: CASTSYMNTEAFF
DNA: TGTGCCAGCACGTCCTATATGAACACTGAAGCTTTCTTT

D: -
J: TRBJ2-7
size: -
V: TRBV15
CDR3: CATNPGLGAYEQYF
DNA: TGTGCCACCAACCCGGGACTGGGGGCCTACGAGCAGTACTTC

D: TRBD2
J: TRBJ2-2
size: once
V: TRBV11-2
CDR3: CASSFPGLAGGQNTGELFF
DNA: TGTGCCAGCAGCTTTCCGGGACTAGCGGGGGGTCAGAACACCGGGGAGCTGTTTTTT

D: TRBD2
J: TRBJ2-5
size: once
V: TRBV27
CDR3: CASNKIAGGKETQYF
DNA: TGTGCCAGCAACAAAATAGCGGGGGGGAAAGAGACCCAGTACTTC

D: TRBD2
J: TRBJ2-5
size: -
V: TRBV4-3
CDR3: CASSRGLGGAGETQYF
DNA: TGCGCCAGCAGCCGGGGCCTCGGGGGGGCTGGGGAGACCCAGTACTTC

D: -
J: TRBJ1-1
size: -
V: TRBV19
CDR3: CASSTKDRLNTEAFF
DNA: TGTGCCAGTAGTACAAAGGACAGATTGAACACTGAAGCTTTCTTT

D: -
J: TRBJ1-2
size: once
V: TRBV9
CDR3: CASSVAEANYGYTF
DNA: TGTGCCAGCAGCGTAGCGGAGGCTAACTATGGCTACACCTTC

D: -
J: TRBJ2-2
size: -
V: TRBV7-2
CDR3: CASSLEPGIIGELFF
DNA: TGTGCCAGCAGCTTGGAGCCGGGTATAATCGGGGAGCTGTTTTTT

D: TRBD1
J: TRBJ1-2
size: -
V: TRBV27
CDR3: CASRQGVSYNYGYTF
DNA: TGTGCCAGCAGACAGGGGGTCAGTTATAACTATGGCTACACCTTC

D: TRBD1
J: TRBJ1-2
size: -
V: TRBV19
CDR3: CASSQHSRDRVYGYTF
DNA: TGTGCCAGTAGTCAACACTCCCGGGACAGGGTCTATGGCTACACCTTC

D: TRBD1
J: TRBJ2-1
size: -
V: TRBV5-6
CDR3: CASSLLEGRDREGNEQFF
DNA: TGTGCCAGCAGCTTGTTGGAAGGTCGGGACAGGGAAGGCAATGAGCAGTTCTTC

D: -
J: TRBJ1-2
size: -
V: TRBV19
CDR3: CASSFPGGDYGYTF
DNA: TGTGCCAGTAGTTTCCCGGGGGGAGATTATGGCTACACCTTC

D: TRBD2
J: TRBJ2-3
size: -
V: TRBV11-2
CDR3: CASSRTHRGGSTDTQYF
DNA: TGTGCCAGCAGTCGGACGCATCGGGGGGGCAGTACAGATACGCAGTATTTT

D: TRBD2
J: TRBJ2-3
size: -
V: TRBV5-1
CDR3: CASSREGPDTQYF
DNA: TGCGCCAGCAGCAGGGAGGGCCCAGATACGCAGTATTTT

D: -
J: TRBJ1-4
size: few
V: TRBV25-1
CDR3: CASSVGIATNEKLFF
DNA: TGTGCCAGCAGTGTGGGAATTGCAACTAATGAAAAACTGTTTTTT

D: -
J: TRBJ1-1
size: few
V: TRBV19
CDR3: CASTYTGPNTEAFF
DNA: TGTGCCAGTACCTACACGGGACCGAACACTGAAGCTTTCTTT

D: -
J: TRBJ2-2
size: once
V: TRBV5-1
CDR3: CASSWGTGELFF
DNA: TGCGCCAGCAGCTGGGGGACCGGGGAGCTGTTTTTT

D: -
J: TRBJ2-7
size: -
V: TRBV7-9
CDR3: CASSLAGVDYEQYF
DNA: TGTGCCAGCAGCTTAGCGGGTGTCGACTACGAGCAGTACTTC

D: TRBD1
J: TRBJ2-3
size: -
V: TRBV5-1
CDR3: CASSRDRGTDTQYF
DNA: TGCGCCAGCAGCCGGGACAGGGGAACAGATACGCAGTATTTT

D: -
J: TRBJ1-3
size: -
V: TRBV4-1
CDR3: CASSRGGQNSGNTIYF
DNA: TGCGCCAGCAGCCGGGGAGGGCAGAATTCTGGAAACACCATATATTTT

D: -
J: TRBJ1-6
size: -
V: TRBV10-3
CDR3: CAISESETAQRSPLHF
DNA: TGTGCCATCAGTGAGTCCGAGACAGCTCAACGGTCACCCCTCCACTTT

D: -
J: TRBJ2-2
size: -
V: TRBV5-1
CDR3: CASSGGASTGELFF
DNA: TGCGCCAGCAGCGGGGGGGCATCCACCGGGGAGCTGTTTTTT